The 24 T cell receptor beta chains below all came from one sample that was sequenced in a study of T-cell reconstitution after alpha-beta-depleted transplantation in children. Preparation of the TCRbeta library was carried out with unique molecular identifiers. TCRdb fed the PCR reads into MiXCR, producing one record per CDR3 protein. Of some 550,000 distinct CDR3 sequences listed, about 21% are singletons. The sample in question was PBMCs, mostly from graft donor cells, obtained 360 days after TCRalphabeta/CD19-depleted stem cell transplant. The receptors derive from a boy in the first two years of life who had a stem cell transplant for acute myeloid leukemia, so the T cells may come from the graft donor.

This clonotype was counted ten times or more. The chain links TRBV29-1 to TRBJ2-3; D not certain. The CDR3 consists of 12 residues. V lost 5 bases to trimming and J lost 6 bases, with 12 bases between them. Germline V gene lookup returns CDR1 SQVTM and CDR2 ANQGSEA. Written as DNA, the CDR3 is TGCAGCGTTCTAAGGGTCAGGGATACGCAGTATTTT. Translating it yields CSVLRVRDTQYF.

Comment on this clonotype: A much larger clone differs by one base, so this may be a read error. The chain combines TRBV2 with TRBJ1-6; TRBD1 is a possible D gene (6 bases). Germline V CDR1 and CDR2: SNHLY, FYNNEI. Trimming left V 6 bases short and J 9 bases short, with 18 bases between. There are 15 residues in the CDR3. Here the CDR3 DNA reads TGTGCCAGCAGAAACGAGGGGGTTATTGGTTCACCCCTCCACTTT. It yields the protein CASRNEGVIGSPLHF.

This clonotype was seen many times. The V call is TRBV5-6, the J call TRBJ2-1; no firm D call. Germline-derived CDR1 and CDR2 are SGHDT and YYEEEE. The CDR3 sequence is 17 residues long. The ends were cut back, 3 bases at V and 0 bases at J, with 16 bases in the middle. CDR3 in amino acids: CASSYPRRWSSYNEQFF. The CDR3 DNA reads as TGTGCCAGCAGCTACCCGCGCCGGTGGAGCTCCTACAATGAGCAGTTCTTC.

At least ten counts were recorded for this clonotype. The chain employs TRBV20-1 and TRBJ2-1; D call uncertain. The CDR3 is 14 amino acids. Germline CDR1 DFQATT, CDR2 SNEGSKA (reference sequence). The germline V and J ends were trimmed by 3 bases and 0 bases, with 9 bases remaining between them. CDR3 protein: CSARGHISYNEQFF. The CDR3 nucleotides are TGCAGTGCTAGGGGCCATATCTCCTACAATGAGCAGTTCTTC.

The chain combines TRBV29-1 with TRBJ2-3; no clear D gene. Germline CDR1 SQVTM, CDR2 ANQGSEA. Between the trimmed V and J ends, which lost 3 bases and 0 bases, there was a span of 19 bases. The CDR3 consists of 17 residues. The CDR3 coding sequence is TGCAGCGTTGAGGATAGGATCAAGTTTTCTAGCACAGATACGCAGTATTTT. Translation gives CSVEDRIKFSSTDTQYF.

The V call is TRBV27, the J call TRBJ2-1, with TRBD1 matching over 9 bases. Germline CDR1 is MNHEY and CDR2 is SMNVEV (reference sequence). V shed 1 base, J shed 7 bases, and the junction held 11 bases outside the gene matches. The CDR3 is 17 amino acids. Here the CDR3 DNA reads TGTGCCAGCAGTTTATTTTCCGCGGACAGGGGAGGAAATGAGCAGTTCTTC. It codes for CASSLFSADRGGNEQFF.

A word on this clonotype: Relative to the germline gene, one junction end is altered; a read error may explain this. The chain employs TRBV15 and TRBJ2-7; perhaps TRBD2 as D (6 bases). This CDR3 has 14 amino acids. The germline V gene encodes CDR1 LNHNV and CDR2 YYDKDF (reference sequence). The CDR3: CATSRVRDSHEQYF. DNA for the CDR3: TGTGCCACCAGCAGAGTAAGGGACTCCCACGAGCAGTACTTC.

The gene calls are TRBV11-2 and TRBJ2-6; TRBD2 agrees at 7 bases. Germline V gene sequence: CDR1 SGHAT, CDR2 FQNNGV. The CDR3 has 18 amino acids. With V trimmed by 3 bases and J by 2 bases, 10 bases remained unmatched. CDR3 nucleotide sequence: TGTGCCAGCAGCTTGGGGGGGGAGCGTAGCACTGGGGCCAACGTCCTGACTTTC. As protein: CASSLGGERSTGANVLTF. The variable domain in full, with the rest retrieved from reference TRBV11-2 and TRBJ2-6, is EAGVAQSPRYKIIEKRQSVAFWCNPISGHATLYWYQQILGQGPKLLIQFQNNGVVDDSQLPKDRFSAERLKGVDSTLKIQPAKLEDSAVYLCASSLGGERSTGANVLTFGAGSRLTVL.

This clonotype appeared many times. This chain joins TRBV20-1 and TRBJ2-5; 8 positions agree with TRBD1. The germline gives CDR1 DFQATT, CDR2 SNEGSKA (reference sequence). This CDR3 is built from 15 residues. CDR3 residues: CSHSAPGQVGETQYF. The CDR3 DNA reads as TGCAGCCACTCCGCCCCGGGACAGGTGGGAGAGACCCAGTACTTC.

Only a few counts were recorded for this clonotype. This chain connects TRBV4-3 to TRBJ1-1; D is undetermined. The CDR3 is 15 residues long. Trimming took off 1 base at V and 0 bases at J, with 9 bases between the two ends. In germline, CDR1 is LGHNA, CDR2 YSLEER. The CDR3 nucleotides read TGCGCCAGCAGCCAAGTTGCCGATATGAACACTGAAGCTTTCTTT. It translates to CASSQVADMNTEAFF.

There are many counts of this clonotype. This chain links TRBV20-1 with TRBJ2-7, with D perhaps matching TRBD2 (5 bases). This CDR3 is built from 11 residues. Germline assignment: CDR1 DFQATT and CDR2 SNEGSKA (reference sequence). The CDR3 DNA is TGCAGCGCCGAGGGTCGCTACGAGCAGTACTTC. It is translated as CSAEGRYEQYF.

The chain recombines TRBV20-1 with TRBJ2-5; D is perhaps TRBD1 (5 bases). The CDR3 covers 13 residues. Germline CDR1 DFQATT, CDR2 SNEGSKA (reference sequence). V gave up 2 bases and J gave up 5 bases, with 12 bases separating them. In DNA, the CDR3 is TGCAGTGCTAGATGGGCAGGGATGGAGACCCAGTACTTC. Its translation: CSARWAGMETQYF.

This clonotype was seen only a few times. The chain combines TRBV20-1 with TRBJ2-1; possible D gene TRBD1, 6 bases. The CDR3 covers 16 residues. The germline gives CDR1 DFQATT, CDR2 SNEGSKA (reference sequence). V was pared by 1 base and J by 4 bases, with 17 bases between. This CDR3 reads CSARGAAGANYNEQFF. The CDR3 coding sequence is TGCAGTGCTAGAGGGGCGGCAGGGGCTAATTACAATGAGCAGTTCTTC.

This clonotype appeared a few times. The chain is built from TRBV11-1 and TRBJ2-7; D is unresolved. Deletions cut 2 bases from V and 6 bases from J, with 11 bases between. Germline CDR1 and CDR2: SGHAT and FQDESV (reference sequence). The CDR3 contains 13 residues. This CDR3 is CASSLLVQAEQYF. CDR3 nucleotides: TGTGCCAGCAGCTTACTCGTCCAGGCCGAGCAGTACTTC.

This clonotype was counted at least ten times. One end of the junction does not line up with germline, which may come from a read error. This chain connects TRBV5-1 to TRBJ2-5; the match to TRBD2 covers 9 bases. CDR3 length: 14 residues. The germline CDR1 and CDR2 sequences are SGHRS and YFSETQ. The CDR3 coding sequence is TGTGCCAGCAGCTTGGGACTAGCCGGGGAGACCCAGTACTTC. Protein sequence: CASSLGLAGETQYF. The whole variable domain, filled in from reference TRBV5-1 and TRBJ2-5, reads KAGVTQTPRYLIKTRGQQVTLSCSPISGHRSVSWYQQTPGQGLQFLFEYFSETQRNKGNFPGRFSGRQFSNSRSEMNVSTLELGDSALYLCASSLGLAGETQYFGPGTRLLVL.

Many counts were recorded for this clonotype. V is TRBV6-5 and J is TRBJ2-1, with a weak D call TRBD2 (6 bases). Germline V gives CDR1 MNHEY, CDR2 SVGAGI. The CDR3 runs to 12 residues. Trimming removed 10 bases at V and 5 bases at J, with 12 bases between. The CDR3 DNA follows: TGTGCCATCCTGGGGAGGAACAATGAGCAGTTCTTC. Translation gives CAILGRNNEQFF.

The CDR3: CASSYSRNTPTGRGYTF. CDR3 in DNA: TGTGCCAGCAGTTACTCGAGAAACACGCCTACAGGTCGTGGCTACACCTTC. This sequence joins TRBV6-5 and TRBJ1-2; D is possibly TRBD1 (5 bases). The germline CDR1 and CDR2 sequences are MNHEY and SVGAGI. Trimming stripped 0 bases from V and 7 bases from J, with 21 bases between. The CDR3 length is 17 residues.

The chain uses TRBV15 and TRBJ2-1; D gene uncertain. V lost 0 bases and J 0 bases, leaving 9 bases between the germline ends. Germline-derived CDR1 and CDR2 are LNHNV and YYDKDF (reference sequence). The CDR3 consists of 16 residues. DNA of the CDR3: TGTGCCACCAGCAGAGAAAGGGAAAGCTCCTACAATGAGCAGTTCTTC. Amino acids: CATSRERESSYNEQFF.

The CDR3 coding sequence is TGCAGTGCTAGAGATCGGGCGGGGGGGACCCACGAGCAGTACTTC. Its translation: CSARDRAGGTHEQYF. This chain links TRBV20-1 with TRBJ2-7, with 9 bases that match TRBD2. The V gene's germline CDR1 is DFQATT and CDR2 SNEGSKA (reference sequence). V lost 0 bases and J lost 5; bases outside the gene matches: 8. The CDR3 has 15 amino acids.

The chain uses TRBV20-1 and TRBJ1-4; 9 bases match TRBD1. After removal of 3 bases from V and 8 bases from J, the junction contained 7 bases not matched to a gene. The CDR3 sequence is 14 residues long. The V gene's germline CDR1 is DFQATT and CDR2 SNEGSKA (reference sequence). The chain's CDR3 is CSARSGTGWEKLFF. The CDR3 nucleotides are TGCAGTGCTAGGTCCGGGACAGGGTGGGAAAAACTGTTTTTT.

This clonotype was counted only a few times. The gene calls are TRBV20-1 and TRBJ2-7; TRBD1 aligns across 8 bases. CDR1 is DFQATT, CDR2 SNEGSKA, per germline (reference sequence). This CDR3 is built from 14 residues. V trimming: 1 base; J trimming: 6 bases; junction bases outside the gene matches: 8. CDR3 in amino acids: CSARAAQGASEQYF. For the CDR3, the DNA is TGCAGTGCTAGAGCCGCGCAGGGGGCTTCCGAGCAGTACTTC.

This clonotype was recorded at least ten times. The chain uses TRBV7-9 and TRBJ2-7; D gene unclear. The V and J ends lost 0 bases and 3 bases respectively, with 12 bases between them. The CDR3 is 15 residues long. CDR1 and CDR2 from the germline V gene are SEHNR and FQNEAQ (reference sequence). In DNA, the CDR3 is TGTGCCAGCAGCTTAGCGGAAGGATCCGTCTACGAGCAGTACTTC. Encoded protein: CASSLAEGSVYEQYF.

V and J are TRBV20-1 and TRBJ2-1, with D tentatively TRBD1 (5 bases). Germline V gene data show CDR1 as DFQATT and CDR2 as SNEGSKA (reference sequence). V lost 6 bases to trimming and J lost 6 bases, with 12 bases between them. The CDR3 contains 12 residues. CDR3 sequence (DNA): TGCAGTGCCCCCGACAGATTCAATGAGCAGTTCTTC. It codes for CSAPDRFNEQFF.

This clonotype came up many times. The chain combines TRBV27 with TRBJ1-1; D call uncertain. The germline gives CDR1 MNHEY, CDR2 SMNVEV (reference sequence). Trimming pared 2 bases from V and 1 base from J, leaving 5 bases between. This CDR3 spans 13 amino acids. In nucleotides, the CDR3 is TGTGCCAGCAGTTTAGAACGGAACACTGAAGCTTTCTTT. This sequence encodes CASSLERNTEAFF.